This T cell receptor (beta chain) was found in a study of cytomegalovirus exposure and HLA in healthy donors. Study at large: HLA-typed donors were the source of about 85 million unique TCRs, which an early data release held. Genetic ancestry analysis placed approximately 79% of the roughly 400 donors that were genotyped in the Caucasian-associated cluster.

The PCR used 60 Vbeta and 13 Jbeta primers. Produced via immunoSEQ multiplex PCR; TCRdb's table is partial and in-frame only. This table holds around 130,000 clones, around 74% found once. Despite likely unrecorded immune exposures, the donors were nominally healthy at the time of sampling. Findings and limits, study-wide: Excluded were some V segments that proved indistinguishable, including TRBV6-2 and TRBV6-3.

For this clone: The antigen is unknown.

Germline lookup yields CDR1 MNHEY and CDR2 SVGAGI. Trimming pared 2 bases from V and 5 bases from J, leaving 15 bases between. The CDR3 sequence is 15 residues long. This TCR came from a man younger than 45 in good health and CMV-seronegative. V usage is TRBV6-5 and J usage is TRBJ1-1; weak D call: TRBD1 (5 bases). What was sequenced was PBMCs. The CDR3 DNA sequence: TGTGCCAGCAGTTACACCTCAGGGAGGGGAACTGAAGCTTTCTTT. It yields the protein CASSYTSGRGTEAFF.